The 21 T cell receptor beta chains in this list originate from one sample, sequenced in a study of OX40 agonist ivuxolimab in advanced cancers. Produced via immunoSEQ multiplex PCR; TCRdb's table is partial and in-frame only. This sample carries about 50,000 clones, approximately 84% of them seen once, and the ten largest clones take roughly 1.2%. The source material was CD4+ or CD8+ T cells sorted from blood, sampled in a trial of the OX40 agonist ivuxolimab. All receptors come from an adult with an advanced solid tumor such as melanoma, head and neck, liver or kidney cancer.

This rearrangement joins TRBV6-1 to TRBJ1-4; 8 bases match TRBD1. Germline loops: CDR1 MNHNS, CDR2 SASEGT. Trimming cost V 8 bases and J 11 bases; bases outside gene matches: 16. The length of the CDR3 is 15 residues. CDR3 coding DNA: TGTGCCAGCCCTATGACAGGGGTAGTCATGGGGAAACTGTTTTTT. The encoded protein is CASPMTGVVMGKLFF.

V usage is TRBV30 and J usage is TRBJ2-7; D perhaps matches TRBD2 (6 bases). V lost 3 bases and J lost 3, with 12 bases in between. The CDR3 is made up of 13 amino acids. The V gene's germline CDR1 is GTSNPN and CDR2 SVGIG (reference sequence). CDR3 coding DNA: TGTGCCTGGAGGGTTCAGGGAGGCTACGAGCAGTACTTC. It codes for CAWRVQGGYEQYF.

V is TRBV4-1 and J is TRBJ2-2; TRBD2 matches 10 bases. The CDR3 spans 16 residues. CDR1 is MGHRA, CDR2 YSYEKL, per germline. J gave up 5 bases and V 0 bases, and 3 bases lay outside the gene matches. CDR3 nucleotide sequence: TGCGCCAGCAGCCAAGACCCTAGCGGGAGAACCGGGGAGCTGTTTTTT. It translates to CASSQDPSGRTGELFF.

V and J are TRBV6-1 and TRBJ1-2; D gene ambiguous. Germline CDR1 is MNHNS and CDR2 is SASEGT. The CDR3 has 16 residues. The V end lost 2 bases, the J end lost 1 base, and 14 bases lay between the germline ends. CDR3 sequence: CASSEWYPPRNYGYTF. CDR3 nucleotides: TGTGCCAGCAGTGAATGGTATCCTCCCCGTAACTATGGCTACACCTTC.

This clone was recorded only once. The CDR3: CASSVGGQGRRGNEQFF. CDR3 sequence (DNA): TGTGCCAGCAGCGTAGGGGGACAGGGTAGGAGGGGCAATGAGCAGTTCTTC. V and J are TRBV9 and TRBJ2-1; TRBD1 agrees at 9 bases. The V gene's germline CDR1 is SGDLS and CDR2 YYNGEE. V shed 0 bases, J shed 6 bases, and the junction held 10 bases outside the gene matches. The CDR3 has 17 amino acids.

This chain connects TRBV7-9 to TRBJ2-2; TRBD1 is a possible D gene (5 bases). The germline CDR1 and CDR2 sequences are SEHNR and FQNEAQ (reference sequence). This CDR3 region has 14 residues. The V end was cut by 5 bases, the J end by 4 bases, with 11 bases between. The CDR3 nucleotides are TGTGCCAGCAGCCTCGACAGCCTCACCGGGGAGCTGTTTTTT. It codes for CASSLDSLTGELFF.

V and J are TRBV7-2 and TRBJ1-5; no definite D call. The CDR3 covers 14 residues. Trimming took off 1 base at V and 4 bases at J, with 8 bases between the two ends. Germline V gene lookup returns CDR1 SGHTA and CDR2 FQGNSA. DNA for the CDR3: TGTGCCAGCAGCTTAGAACTGCAGAATCAGCCCCAGCATTTT. This gives the protein CASSLELQNQPQHF.

This rearrangement joins TRBV28 to TRBJ2-2; D not certain. The germline V and J ends were trimmed by 2 bases and 6 bases, with 10 bases remaining between them. This CDR3 comprises 14 residues. Germline CDR1 MDHEN, CDR2 SYDVKM. CDR3 amino acids: CASSLSRWAGELFF. The CDR3 region has the DNA TGTGCCAGCAGTTTAAGTAGGTGGGCCGGGGAGCTGTTTTTT.

CDR3 amino acids: CASGRDSLYGYTF. CDR3 sequence (DNA): TGTGCCAGCGGCCGGGACAGTCTCTATGGCTACACCTTC. The rearrangement joins TRBV6-5 to TRBJ1-2; 7 bases agree with TRBD1. This CDR3 is 13 amino acids long. V gave up 8 bases and J gave up 4 bases; unmatched junction bases: 7. Germline CDR1 is MNHEY and CDR2 is SVGAGI.

The chain links TRBV19 to TRBJ1-1, with 8 bases fitting TRBD1. The CDR3 spans 16 residues. V lost 5 bases and J lost 7; bases outside the gene matches: 15. CDR1 LNHDA and CDR2 SQIVND come from the germline V gene (reference sequence). The CDR3 spells CASSGRQGRSPIEAFF. The CDR3 DNA sequence: TGTGCCAGTAGTGGGCGACAGGGGCGCTCCCCCATTGAAGCTTTCTTT.

The CDR3 DNA is TGTGCCAGTAGTATCTCGGCAGGGCACGGAAACACCATATATTTT. It translates to CASSISAGHGNTIYF. This rearrangement joins TRBV19 to TRBJ1-3, with D possibly TRBD1 on 5 matching bases. Germline-derived CDR1 and CDR2 are LNHDA and SQIVND (reference sequence). The CDR3 extends over 15 amino acids. The V end was cut by 3 bases, the J end by 4 bases, with 13 bases between.

The V call is TRBV20-1, the J call TRBJ2-5; D call uncertain. V was trimmed by 2 bases and J by 3 bases, leaving 4 bases between them. Germline-derived CDR1 and CDR2 are DFQATT and SNEGSKA (reference sequence). This CDR3 contains 11 residues. The CDR3 sequence: CSARRKETQYF. The CDR3 DNA follows: TGCAGTGCTAGACGGAAAGAGACCCAGTACTTC.

The DNA of the CDR3 is TGTGCCAGCAGTGACCTCGAGAGGGCTTTCTTT. Translating it yields CASSDLERAFF. J is TRBJ1-1 and V is TRBV6-1; D remains unclear. V lost 3 bases to trimming and J lost 11 bases, with 10 bases between them. The CDR3 covers 11 residues. CDR1 and CDR2 from the germline V gene are MNHNS and SASEGT.

This clone occurred a few times. The rearrangement joins TRBV15 to TRBJ2-5, with 9 nucleotides matching TRBD2. J lost 3 bases, V lost 3 bases, and 8 bases had no gene match. The CDR3 loop spans 16 amino acids. CDR1 is LNHNV, CDR2 YYDKDF, per germline (reference sequence). The CDR3 is CATSSPRVAGEETQYF. The DNA of the CDR3 is TGTGCCACCAGCAGCCCTCGGGTAGCGGGAGAAGAGACCCAGTACTTC.

J is TRBJ1-2 and V is TRBV5-1; 9 nucleotides line up with TRBD1. The CDR3 covers 17 residues. Germline V gene lookup returns CDR1 SGHRS and CDR2 YFSETQ. J gave up 3 bases and V 5 bases, and 14 bases lay outside the gene matches. CDR3 sequence (DNA): TGCGCCAGCAGAACCGGGACAGGGTCTGCAGTGCACTATGGCTACACCTTC. This gives the protein CASRTGTGSAVHYGYTF. Supplemented by reference TRBV5-1 and TRBJ1-2, the full variable domain reads KAGVTQTPRYLIKTRGQQVTLSCSPISGHRSVSWYQQTPGQGLQFLFEYFSETQRNKGNFPGRFSGRQFSNSRSEMNVSTLELGDSALYLCASRTGTGSAVHYGYTFGSGTRLTVV.

V gene TRBV19 combines with J gene TRBJ1-5, with D maybe TRBD1 (5 bases). Trimming removed 1 base from V and 3 bases from J, with 10 bases in between. This CDR3 is 15 amino acids long. Germline assignment: CDR1 LNHDA and CDR2 SQIVND (reference sequence). This chain's CDR3 is CASSIVGTTNQPQHF. Written as DNA, the CDR3 is TGTGCCAGTAGTATAGTCGGGACTACCAATCAGCCCCAGCATTTT.

The chain carries TRBV29-1 and TRBJ1-2; 7 bases fit TRBD1. Germline CDR1 SQVTM, CDR2 ANQGSEA. This CDR3 spans 13 amino acids. V was clipped by 3 bases and J by 5 bases; unmatched bases: 6. The DNA for the CDR3 is TGCAGCGTTGAGACAGGGTATAGGTATGGCTACACCTTC. This sequence encodes CSVETGYRYGYTF.

The CDR3 is CAWSRDRPKDGYTF. CDR3 DNA: TGTGCCTGGAGTCGGGACAGGCCTAAGGATGGCTACACCTTC. V usage is TRBV30 and J usage is TRBJ1-2, with 8 bases matching TRBD1. Losses at the gene ends were 2 bases for V and 6 bases for J; bases not matched to a gene: 8. The germline gives CDR1 GTSNPN, CDR2 SVGIG (reference sequence). The CDR3 spans 14 residues.

The chain is built from TRBV14 and TRBJ2-1; TRBD2 matches 9 bases. V gave up 2 bases and J gave up 7 bases; unmatched junction bases: 6. CDR1 is SGHDN and CDR2 is FVKESK in the germline V gene. This CDR3 has 15 amino acids. The CDR3 loop reads CASSQLWSGRNEQFF. The DNA of the CDR3 is TGTGCCAGCAGCCAACTTTGGAGCGGGAGGAATGAGCAGTTCTTC.

V gene TRBV5-1 combines with J gene TRBJ2-7, with D possibly matching TRBD2 (5 bases). The CDR3 totals 12 residues. V was trimmed by 3 bases and J by 4 bases, leaving 8 bases between them. The germline V gene encodes CDR1 SGHRS and CDR2 YFSETQ. The CDR3 nucleotides read TGCGCCAGCAGCTCCACTAGGTACGAGCAGTACTTC. It is translated as CASSSTRYEQYF.

The J gene is TRBJ2-1, the V gene TRBV27, with 7 positions matching TRBD1. The CDR3 is made up of 17 amino acids. Germline V CDR1 and CDR2: MNHEY, SMNVEV (reference sequence). Trimming cost V 2 bases and J 2 bases; bases outside gene matches: 9. The CDR3 region is CASSLDPRDSPYNEQFF. For the CDR3, the DNA is TGTGCCAGCAGTTTAGACCCCCGGGACAGCCCCTACAATGAGCAGTTCTTC.